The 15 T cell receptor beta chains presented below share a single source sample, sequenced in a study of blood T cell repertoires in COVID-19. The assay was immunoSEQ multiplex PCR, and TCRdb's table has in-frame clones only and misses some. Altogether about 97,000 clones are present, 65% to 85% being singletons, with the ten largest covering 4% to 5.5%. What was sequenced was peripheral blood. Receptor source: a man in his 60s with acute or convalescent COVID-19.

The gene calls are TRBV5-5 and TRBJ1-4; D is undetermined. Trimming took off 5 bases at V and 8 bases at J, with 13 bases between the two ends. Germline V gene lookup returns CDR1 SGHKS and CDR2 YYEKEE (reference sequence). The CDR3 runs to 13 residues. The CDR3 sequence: CASSRSSKEKLFF. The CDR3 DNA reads TGTGCCAGCAGTCGCTCTAGCAAAGAAAAACTGTTTTTT. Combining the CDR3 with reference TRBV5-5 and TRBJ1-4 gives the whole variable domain DAGVTQSPTHLIKTRGQQVTLRCSPISGHKSVSWYQQVLGQGPQFIFQYYEKEERGRGNFPDRFSARQFPNYSSELNVNALLLGDSALYLCASSRSSKEKLFFGSGTQLSVL.

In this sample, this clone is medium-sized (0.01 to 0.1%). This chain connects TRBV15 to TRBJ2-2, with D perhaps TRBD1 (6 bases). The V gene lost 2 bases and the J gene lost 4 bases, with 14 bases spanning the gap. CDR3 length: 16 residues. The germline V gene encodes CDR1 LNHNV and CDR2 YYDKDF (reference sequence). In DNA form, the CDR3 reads TGTGCCACCAGCAGACCGGGACACAAGCCCACCGGGGAGCTGTTTTTT. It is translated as CATSRPGHKPTGELFF.

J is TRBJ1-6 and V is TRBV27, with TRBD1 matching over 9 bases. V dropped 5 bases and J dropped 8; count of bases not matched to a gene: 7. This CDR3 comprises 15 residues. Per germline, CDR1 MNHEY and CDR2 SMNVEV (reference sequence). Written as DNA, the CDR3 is TGTGCCAGCAGTCCGGGGACAGGGTTCTATTCACCCCTCCACTTT. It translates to CASSPGTGFYSPLHF.

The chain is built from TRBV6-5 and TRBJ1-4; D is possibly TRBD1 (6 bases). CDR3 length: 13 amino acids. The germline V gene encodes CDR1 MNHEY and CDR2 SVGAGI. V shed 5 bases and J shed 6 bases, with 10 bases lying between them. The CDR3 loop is CASSRGGDEKLFF. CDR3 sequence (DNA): TGTGCCAGCAGTCGAGGGGGGGATGAAAAACTGTTTTTT.

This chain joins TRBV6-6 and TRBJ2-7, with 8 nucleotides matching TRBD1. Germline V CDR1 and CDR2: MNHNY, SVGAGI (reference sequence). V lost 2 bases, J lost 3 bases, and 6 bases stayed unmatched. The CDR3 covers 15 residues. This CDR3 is CASSYGGQGFYEQYF. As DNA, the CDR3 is TGTGCCAGCAGTTACGGCGGACAGGGTTTCTACGAGCAGTACTTC.

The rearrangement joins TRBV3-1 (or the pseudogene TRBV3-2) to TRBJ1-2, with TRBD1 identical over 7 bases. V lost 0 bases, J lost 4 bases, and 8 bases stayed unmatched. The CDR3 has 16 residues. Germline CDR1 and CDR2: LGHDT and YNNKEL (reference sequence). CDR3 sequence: CASSQDLDRTSYGYTF. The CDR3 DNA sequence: TGTGCCAGCAGCCAAGATTTGGACAGGACAAGCTATGGCTACACCTTC.

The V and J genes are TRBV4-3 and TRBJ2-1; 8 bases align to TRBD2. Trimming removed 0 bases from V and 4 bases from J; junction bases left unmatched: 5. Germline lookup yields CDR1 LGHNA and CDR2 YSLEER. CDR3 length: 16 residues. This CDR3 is CASSQDRTSRYNEQFF. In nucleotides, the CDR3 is TGCGCCAGCAGCCAAGATCGGACTAGCAGATACAATGAGCAGTTCTTC.

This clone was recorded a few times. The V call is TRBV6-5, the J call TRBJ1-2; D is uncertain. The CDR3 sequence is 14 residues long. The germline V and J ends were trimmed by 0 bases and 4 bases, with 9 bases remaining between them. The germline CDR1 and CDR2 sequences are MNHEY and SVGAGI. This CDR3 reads CASSYSEAPYGYTF. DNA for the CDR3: TGTGCCAGCAGTTACTCCGAAGCCCCCTATGGCTACACCTTC.

As DNA, the CDR3 is TGCGCCAGCAGCGGATCCGGGACAGGGGTTGAAAAACTGTTTTTT. This encodes CASSGSGTGVEKLFF. V gene TRBV5-1 combines with J gene TRBJ1-4; TRBD1 matches at 10 bases. Germline V CDR1 and CDR2: SGHRS, YFSETQ. CDR3 size: 15 residues. The V gene end was trimmed by 4 bases and the J gene end by 7 bases; junction bases not matched to a gene: 7.

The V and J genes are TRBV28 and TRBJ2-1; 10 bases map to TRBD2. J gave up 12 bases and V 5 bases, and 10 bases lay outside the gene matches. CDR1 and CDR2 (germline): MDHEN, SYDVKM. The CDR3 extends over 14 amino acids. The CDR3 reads CASSQSGGVFWQFF. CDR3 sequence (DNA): TGTGCCAGCAGTCAGAGCGGGGGGGTCTTTTGGCAGTTCTTC. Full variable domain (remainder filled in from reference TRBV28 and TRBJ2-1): DVKVTQSSRYLVKRTGEKVFLECVQDMDHENMFWYRQDPGLGLRLIYFSYDVKMKEKGDIPEGYSVSREKKERFSLILESASTNQTSMYLCASSQSGGVFWQFFGPGTRLTVL.

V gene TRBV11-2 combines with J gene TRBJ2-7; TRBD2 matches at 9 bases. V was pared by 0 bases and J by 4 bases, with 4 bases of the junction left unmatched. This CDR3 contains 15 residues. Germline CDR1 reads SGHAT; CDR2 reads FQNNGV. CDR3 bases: TGTGCCAGCAGCTTAGAGGTAGCGGGAGTGTACGAGCAGTACTTC. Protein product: CASSLEVAGVYEQYF. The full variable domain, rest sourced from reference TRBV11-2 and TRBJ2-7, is EAGVAQSPRYKIIEKRQSVAFWCNPISGHATLYWYQQILGQGPKLLIQFQNNGVVDDSQLPKDRFSAERLKGVDSTLKIQPAKLEDSAVYLCASSLEVAGVYEQYFGPGTRLTVT.

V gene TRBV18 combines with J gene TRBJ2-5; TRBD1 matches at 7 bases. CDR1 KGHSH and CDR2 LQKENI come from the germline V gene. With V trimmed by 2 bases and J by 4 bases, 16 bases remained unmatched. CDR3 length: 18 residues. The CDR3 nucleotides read TGTGCCAGCTCACCAGGGGACAGCGCACAACCAACGAGAGAGACCCAGTACTTC. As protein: CASSPGDSAQPTRETQYF.

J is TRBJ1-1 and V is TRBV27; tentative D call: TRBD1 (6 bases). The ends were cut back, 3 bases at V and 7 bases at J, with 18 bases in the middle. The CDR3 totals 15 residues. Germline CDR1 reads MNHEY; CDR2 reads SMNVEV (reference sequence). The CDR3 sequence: CASSFLGQSLGEAFF. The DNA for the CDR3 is TGTGCCAGCAGTTTCCTCGGACAGAGTTTAGGTGAAGCTTTCTTT.

The CDR3 bases are TGTGCCAGCAGTCTAGCGGGAGCCACCTACAATGAGCAGTTCTTC. Translated, it gives CASSLAGATYNEQFF. J is TRBJ2-1 and V is TRBV5-5; 10 nucleotides match TRBD2. The CDR3 has 15 residues. The germline V gene encodes CDR1 SGHKS and CDR2 YYEKEE (reference sequence). J was trimmed by 2 bases and V by 5 bases; bases with no gene match: 4.

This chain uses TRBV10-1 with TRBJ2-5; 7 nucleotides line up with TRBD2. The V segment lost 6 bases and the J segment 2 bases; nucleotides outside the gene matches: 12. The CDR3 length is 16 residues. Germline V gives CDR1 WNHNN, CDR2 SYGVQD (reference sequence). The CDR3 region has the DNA TGCGCCAGCAGCTCCAGCCCGGGACTACAACAAGAGACCCAGTACTTC. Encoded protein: CASSSSPGLQQETQYF.